What follows are 16 T cell receptor beta chains derived from one specimen sequenced in a study of T cell clonality in common variable immunodeficiency. Sequencing was performed with immunoSEQ multiplex PCR; in TCRdb, only in-frame clones are kept and a portion is missing. Sampling found tens of thousands of clones, none seen once. Sequencing was carried out using peripheral blood mononuclear cells. The receptors shown here come from a person aged 18 to 70 in good health.

Remarks on this clone: The CDR3 extends 3 residues past the end of the read, so its final part is completed from the germline J gene. The chain uses TRBV7-8 and TRBJ2-1, with 10 bases identical to TRBD1. The germline CDR1 and CDR2 sequences are SGHVS and FQNEAQ. J lost 8 bases, V lost 4 bases, and 8 bases had no gene match. The CDR3 runs to 15 residues. The DNA read from the CDR3 is TGTGCCAGCAGCTCACAGCCCGGACAGGGGGATGAG. Translation gives CASSSQPGQGDE. The whole CDR3 sequence is CASSSQPGQGDEQFF.

This clone appeared many times. The read gets to within 3 residues of the CDR3 end, and the germline J gene fills in the rest. This rearrangement joins TRBV5-4 to TRBJ1-2; a possible D gene is TRBD1 (5 bases). CDR1 is SGHNT and CDR2 is YYREEE in the germline V gene (reference sequence). V lost 3 bases and J lost 6, with 12 bases in between. CDR3 length equals 13 residues. The sequenced CDR3 bases are TGTGCCAGCAGCTCCCGCAGGGCTCATGGC. Amino acid sequence: CASSSRRAHG. The whole CDR3 protein is CASSSRRAHGYTF.

At least ten counts were recorded for this clone. The read stops 3 residues short of the end of the CDR3; the missing end is completed from the germline J gene. The chain combines TRBV5-1 with TRBJ2-5; 9 nucleotides match TRBD1. The CDR3 has 14 amino acids. The V gene end was trimmed by 4 bases and the J gene end by 2 bases; junction bases not matched to a gene: 3. In germline, CDR1 is SGHRS, CDR2 YFSETQ. The CDR3 sequence is CASSGGTGQETQYF. Partial CDR3 DNA: TGCGCCAGCAGCGGGGGGACAGGGCAAGAGACC.

Many counts were recorded for this clone. The read falls 3 residues short of the CDR3 end, and the missing part is taken from the germline J gene. The rearrangement links TRBV10-3 to TRBJ1-5; 7 bases line up with TRBD1. Trimming took 2 bases from V and 5 from J; bases not matched to a gene: 3. CDR3 length: 14 amino acids. In germline, CDR1 is ENHRY, CDR2 SYGVKD. The CDR3 bases that were read are TGTGCCATCAGTGAGCGACAGGGTGATCAGCCC. Its protein is CAISERQGDQP. In full, the CDR3 is CAISERQGDQPQHF.

Ten or more counts support this clone. Coverage ceases 3 residues before the CDR3 finishes, and the germline J gene fills in the end. The V call is TRBV10-3, the J call TRBJ2-7, with 10 bases identical to TRBD1. J lost 6 bases, V lost 5 bases, and 10 bases had no gene match. Germline CDR1 ENHRY, CDR2 SYGVKD. The CDR3 runs to 15 residues. The CDR3 DNA, read in part, is TGTGCCATCAGTCCTTGGGAAGGACAGGGGGGCGAG. Its translation: CAISPWEGQGGE. The whole CDR3 is CAISPWEGQGGEQYF.

This clone was seen at least ten times. The read gets to within 3 residues of the CDR3 end, and the germline J gene fills in the rest. V is TRBV19 and J is TRBJ2-2; 8 nucleotides agree with TRBD2. The junction had 7 bases not matched to a gene; V was cut back by 3 bases and J by 7 bases. The germline CDR1 and CDR2 sequences are LNHDA and SQIVND (reference sequence). The CDR3 loop spans 15 amino acids. The CDR3 bases that were read are TGTGCCAGTAGTATGCGGGGGGCCGGGGGCGGGGAG. This codes for CASSMRGAGGGE. The whole CDR3 sequence reads CASSMRGAGGGELFF.

This clone was counted at least ten times. The observed sequence ends 3 residues before the CDR3 terminus, with the missing tail filled in from the germline J gene. The rearrangement joins TRBV12-3 or TRBV12-4 to TRBJ2-2; D assignment may be TRBD1 or TRBD2 (5 bases each). This CDR3 contains 14 residues. This CDR3 is CASSLRGSNSPLFF. CDR3 bases read: TGTGCCAGCAGTTTGAGGGGCTCTAATTCACCG.

By share of the sample, this clone is medium-sized. The read is 3 residues too short to cover the CDR3 end, so that end is filled in from the germline J gene. V is TRBV20-1 and J is TRBJ2-5; D is unresolved. The CDR3 spans 15 residues. The germline V gene encodes CDR1 DFQATT and CDR2 SNEGSKA (reference sequence). V lost 1 base and J 4 bases, leaving 16 bases between the germline ends. The CDR3 here is CSARAFSPPGETQYF. The sequenced CDR3 bases are TGCAGTGCTAGAGCCTTTAGTCCCCCTGGAGAGACC.

This clone turned up a few times. The read ends 3 residues before the CDR3 terminus; that terminus is restored from the germline J gene. The V and J genes are TRBV18 and TRBJ2-3; D is possibly TRBD1 (6 bases). Germline loops: CDR1 KGHSH, CDR2 LQKENI. The CDR3 has 14 amino acids. CDR3 residues: CASSRGQPDGAQYF. The CDR3 DNA, read in part, is TGTGCCAGCTCACGAGGACAGCCCGACGGGGCG.

The CDR3 bases that were read are TGTGCCAGCTCCCCCCAGAGTAGGGGGTTGGAGACG. It codes for CASSPQSRGLET. The whole CDR3 protein is CASSPQSRGLETQYF. The genes are TRBV18 and TRBJ2-3, with a possible D match to TRBD1 (6 bases). Sequencing ends 3 residues short of the CDR3 end; the germline J gene provides the rest. The CDR3 contains 15 residues. The germline CDR1 and CDR2 sequences are KGHSH and LQKENI.

A remark on this clone: The read falls 3 residues short of the CDR3 end, and the missing part is taken from the germline J gene. The gene calls are TRBV20-1 and TRBJ2-7, with 8 bases that match TRBD2. Germline loops: CDR1 DFQATT, CDR2 SNEGSKA (reference sequence). The CDR3 is made up of 14 amino acids. J gave up 1 base and V 3 bases, and 5 bases lay outside the gene matches. The CDR3 bases that were read are TGCAGTGCTAGCGAGCGGGAGCTTTCCTACGAG. It translates to CSASERELSYE. The entire CDR3 reads CSASERELSYEQYF.

This clone was seen repeatedly, ten times or more. The read ends 3 residues before the CDR3 terminus; that terminus is restored from the germline J gene. The chain couples TRBV29-1 to TRBJ2-5; 10 bases are a match to TRBD2. This CDR3 comprises 17 residues. V lost 6 bases to trimming and J lost 5 bases; unmatched junction nucleotides: 18. Germline loops: CDR1 SQVTM, CDR2 ANQGSEA. This CDR3 reads CSVDLPASGRVPETQYF. The sequenced CDR3 bases are TGCAGCGTCGATTTGCCGGCTAGCGGGAGAGTTCCGGAGACC.

As to this clone: The read ends 3 residues early relative to the CDR3; the germline J gene fills the gap. The genes are TRBV5-3 and TRBJ1-1; D unclear. TRBV5-3 is recorded as an ORF, its role being uncertain. Trimming removed 3 bases at V and 1 base at J, with 13 bases between. The CDR3 loop spans 15 amino acids. The CDR3 region is CARSSTGLQNTEAFF. The sequenced CDR3 bases are TGTGCCAGAAGCTCAACCGGGTTGCAGAACACTGAA.

At least ten counts were recorded for this clone. The read is 3 residues too short to cover the CDR3 end, so that end is filled in from the germline J gene. This chain joins TRBV3-1 (or the pseudogene TRBV3-2) and TRBJ1-1, with TRBD1 matching over 7 bases. The CDR3 loop spans 15 amino acids. CDR1 and CDR2 (germline): LGHDT, YNNKEL (reference sequence). The trim removed 2 bases at V and 3 bases at J, leaving 6 bases unmatched. The CDR3 is CASSQLTGWDTEAFF. The CDR3 bases that were read are TGTGCCAGCAGCCAACTGACAGGGTGGGACACTGAA.

Turning to this clone: Relative to the germline gene, one junction end is altered; a read error may explain this. The DNA ends 3 residues before the CDR3 does, and the rest of the CDR3 is filled in from the germline J gene. The same CDR3 also results from other DNA sequences found in this sample. This chain links TRBV7-6 with TRBJ1-1; 7 bases align to TRBD1. CDR3 length: 15 residues. Germline V gene data show CDR1 as SGHVS and CDR2 as FNYEAQ. This chain's CDR3 is CASSLAGGGNTEAFF. CDR3 DNA, as far as it was read: TGCGCCAGCAGCTTAGCAGGGGGAGGAAACACTGAA.

This clone came up a few times. Read data end 3 residues before the CDR3 end; the end is taken from the germline J gene. The chain recombines TRBV7-6 with TRBJ1-1, with 9 bases fitting TRBD1. The CDR3 is 15 amino acids. In germline, CDR1 is SGHVS, CDR2 FNYEAQ. J lost 3 bases, V lost 5 bases, and 7 bases had no gene match. CDR3 sequence reads: CASSPRDRVHTEAFF. The covered CDR3 bases are TGTGCCAGCAGCCCTAGGGACAGGGTTCACACTGAA. Full variable domain (rest looked up from reference TRBV7-6 and TRBJ1-1): GAGVSQSPRYKVTKRGQDVALRCDPISGHVSLYWYRQALGQGPEFLTYFNYEAQQDKSGLPNDRFSAERPEGSISTLTIQRTEQRDSAMYRCASSPRDRVHTEAFFGQGTRLTVV.